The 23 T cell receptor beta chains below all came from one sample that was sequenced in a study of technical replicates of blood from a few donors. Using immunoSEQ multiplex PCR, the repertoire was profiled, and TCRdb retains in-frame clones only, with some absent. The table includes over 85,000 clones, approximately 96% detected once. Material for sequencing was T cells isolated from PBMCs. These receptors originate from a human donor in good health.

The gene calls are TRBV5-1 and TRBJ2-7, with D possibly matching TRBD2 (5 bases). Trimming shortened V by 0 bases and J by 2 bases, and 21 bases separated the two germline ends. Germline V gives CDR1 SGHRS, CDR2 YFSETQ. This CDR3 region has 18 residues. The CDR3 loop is CASSLARGSAPTPYEQYF. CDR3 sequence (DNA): TGCGCCAGCAGCTTGGCCCGAGGTAGCGCCCCAACCCCCTACGAGCAGTACTTC.

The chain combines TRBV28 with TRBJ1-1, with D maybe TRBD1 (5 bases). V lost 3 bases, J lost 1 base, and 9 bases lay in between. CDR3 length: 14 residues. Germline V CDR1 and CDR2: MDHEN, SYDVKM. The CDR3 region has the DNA TGTGCCAGCAGTTTGATCGACAGGAACACTGAAGCTTTCTTT. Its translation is CASSLIDRNTEAFF.

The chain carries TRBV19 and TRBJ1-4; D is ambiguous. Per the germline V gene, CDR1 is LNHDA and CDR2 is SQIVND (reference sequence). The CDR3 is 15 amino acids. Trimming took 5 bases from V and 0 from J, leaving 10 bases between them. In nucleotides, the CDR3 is TGTGCCAGTAGTCCCAGTATATCAACTAATGAAAAACTGTTTTTT. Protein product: CASSPSISTNEKLFF.

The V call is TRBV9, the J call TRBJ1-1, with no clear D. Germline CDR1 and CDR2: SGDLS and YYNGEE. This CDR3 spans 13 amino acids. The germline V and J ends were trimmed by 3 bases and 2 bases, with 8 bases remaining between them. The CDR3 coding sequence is TGTGCCAGCAGCGCGAGAAGTAACACTGAAGCTTTCTTT. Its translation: CASSARSNTEAFF.

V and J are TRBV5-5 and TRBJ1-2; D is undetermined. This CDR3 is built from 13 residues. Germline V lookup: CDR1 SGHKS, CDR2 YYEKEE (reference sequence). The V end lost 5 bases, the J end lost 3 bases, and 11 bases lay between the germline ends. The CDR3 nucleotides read TGTGCCAGCAGGCTCGACACCCACTATGGCTACACCTTC. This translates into CASRLDTHYGYTF.

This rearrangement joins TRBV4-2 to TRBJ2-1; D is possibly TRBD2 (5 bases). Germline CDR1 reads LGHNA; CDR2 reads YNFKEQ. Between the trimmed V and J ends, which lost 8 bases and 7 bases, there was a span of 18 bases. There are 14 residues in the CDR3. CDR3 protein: CASRPRAGVNEQFF. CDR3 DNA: TGTGCCAGCCGCCCGAGGGCTGGGGTGAATGAGCAGTTCTTC.

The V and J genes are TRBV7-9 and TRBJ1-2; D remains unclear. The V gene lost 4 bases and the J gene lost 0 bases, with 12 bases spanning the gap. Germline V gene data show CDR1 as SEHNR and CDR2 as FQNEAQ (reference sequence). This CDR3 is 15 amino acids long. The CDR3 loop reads CASSSPGKANYGYTF. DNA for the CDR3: TGTGCCAGCAGCTCCCCCGGGAAGGCTAACTATGGCTACACCTTC. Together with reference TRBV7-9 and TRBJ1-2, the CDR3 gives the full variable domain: DTGVSQNPRHKITKRGQNVTFRCDPISEHNRLYWYRQTLGQGPEFLTYFQNEAQLEKSRLLSDRFSAERPKGSFSTLEIQRTEQGDSAMYLCASSSPGKANYGYTFGSGTRLTVV.

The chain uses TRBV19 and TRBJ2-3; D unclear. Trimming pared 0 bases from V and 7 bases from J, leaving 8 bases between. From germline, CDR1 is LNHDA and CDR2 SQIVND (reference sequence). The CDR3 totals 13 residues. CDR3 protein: CASSIDRPNTQYF. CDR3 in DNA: TGTGCCAGTAGTATAGACAGGCCGAATACGCAGTATTTT.

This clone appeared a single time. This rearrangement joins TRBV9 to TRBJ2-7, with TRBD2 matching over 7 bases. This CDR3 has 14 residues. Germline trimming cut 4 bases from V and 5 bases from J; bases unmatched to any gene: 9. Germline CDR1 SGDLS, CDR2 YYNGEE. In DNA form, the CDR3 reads TGTGCCAGCAGCTTCACTAGCGCCCCCGACGAGCAGTACTTC. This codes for CASSFTSAPDEQYF. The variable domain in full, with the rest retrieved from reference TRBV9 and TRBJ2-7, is DSGVTQTPKHLITATGQRVTLRCSPRSGDLSVYWYQQSLDQGLQFLIQYYNGEERAKGNILERFSAQQFPDLHSELNLSSLELGDSALYFCASSFTSAPDEQYFGPGTRLTVT.

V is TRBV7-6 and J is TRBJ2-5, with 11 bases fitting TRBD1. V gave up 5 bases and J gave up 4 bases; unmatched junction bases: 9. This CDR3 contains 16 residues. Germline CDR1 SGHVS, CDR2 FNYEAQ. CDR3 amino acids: CASSAWTGGGGETQYF. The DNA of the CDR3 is TGTGCCAGCAGCGCATGGACAGGGGGCGGGGGAGAGACCCAGTACTTC.

The CDR3: CASIWGGTGGPTDTQYF. CDR3 nucleotides: TGTGCCAGTATCTGGGGGGGGACGGGAGGGCCCACAGATACGCAGTATTTT. The gene calls are TRBV19 and TRBJ2-3, with TRBD2 identical over 8 bases. Germline values: CDR1 LNHDA, CDR2 SQIVND (reference sequence). J gave up 2 bases and V 7 bases, and 14 bases lay outside the gene matches. The CDR3 contains 17 residues.

The CDR3 region is CASSGAGGFSYEQYF. In DNA form, the CDR3 reads TGTGCCAGCAGCGGAGCGGGAGGGTTTTCCTACGAGCAGTACTTC. This sequence joins TRBV9 and TRBJ2-7; 10 bases agree with TRBD2. The CDR3 runs 15 residues. V was clipped by 3 bases and J by 1 base; unmatched bases: 4. Germline CDR1 SGDLS, CDR2 YYNGEE.

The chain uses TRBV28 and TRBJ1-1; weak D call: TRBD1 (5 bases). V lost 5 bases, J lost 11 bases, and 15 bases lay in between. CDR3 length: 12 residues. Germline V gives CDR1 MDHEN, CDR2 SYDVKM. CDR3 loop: CASSQVTERAFF. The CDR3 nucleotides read TGTGCCAGCAGTCAGGTGACAGAAAGGGCTTTCTTT.

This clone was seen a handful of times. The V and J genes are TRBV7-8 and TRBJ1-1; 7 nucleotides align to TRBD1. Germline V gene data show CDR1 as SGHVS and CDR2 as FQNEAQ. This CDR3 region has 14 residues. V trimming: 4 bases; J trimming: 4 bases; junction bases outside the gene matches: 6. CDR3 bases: TGTGCCAGCAGCTACAGGGGATCGGGCACTGAAGCTTTCTTT. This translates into CASSYRGSGTEAFF.

In DNA form, the CDR3 reads TGCGCCAGCAGCCCCCTGGGACAAGCGAACAATGAGCAGTTCTTC. It translates to CASSPLGQANNEQFF. V is TRBV4-1 and J is TRBJ2-1; D might be TRBD1 (6 bases). Germline values: CDR1 MGHRA, CDR2 YSYEKL. The V gene lost 4 bases and the J gene lost 5 bases, with 15 bases spanning the gap. The CDR3 runs to 15 residues.

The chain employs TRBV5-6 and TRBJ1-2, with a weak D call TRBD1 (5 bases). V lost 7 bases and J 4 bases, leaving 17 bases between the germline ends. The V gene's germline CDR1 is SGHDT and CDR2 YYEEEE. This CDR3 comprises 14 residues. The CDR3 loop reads CASLGAQAGYGYTF. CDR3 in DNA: TGTGCCAGCCTTGGGGCACAGGCCGGCTATGGCTACACCTTC. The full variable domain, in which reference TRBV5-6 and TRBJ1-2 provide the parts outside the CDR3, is DAGVTQSPTHLIKTRGQQVTLRCSPKSGHDTVSWYQQALGQGPQFIFQYYEEEERQRGNFPDRFSGHQFPNYSSELNVNALLLGDSALYLCASLGAQAGYGYTFGSGTRLTVV.

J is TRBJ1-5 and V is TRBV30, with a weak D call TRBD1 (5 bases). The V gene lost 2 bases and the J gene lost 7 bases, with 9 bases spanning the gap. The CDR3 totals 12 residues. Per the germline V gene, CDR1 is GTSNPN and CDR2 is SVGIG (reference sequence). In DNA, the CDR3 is TGTGCCTGGAGTCACCAGGGACAGCCCCAGCATTTT. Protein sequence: CAWSHQGQPQHF.

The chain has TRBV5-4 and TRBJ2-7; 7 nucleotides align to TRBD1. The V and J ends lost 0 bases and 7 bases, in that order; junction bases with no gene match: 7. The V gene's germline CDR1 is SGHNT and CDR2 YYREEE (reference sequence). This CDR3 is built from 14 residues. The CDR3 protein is CASSLEAGGGEQYF. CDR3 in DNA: TGTGCCAGCAGCTTGGAGGCAGGGGGTGGAGAGCAGTACTTC.

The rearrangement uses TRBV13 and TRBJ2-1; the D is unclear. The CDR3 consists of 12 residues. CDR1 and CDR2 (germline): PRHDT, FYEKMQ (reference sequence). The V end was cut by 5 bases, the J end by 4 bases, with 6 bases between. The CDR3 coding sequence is TGTGCCAGCAGCAACTTTTACAATGAGCAGTTCTTC. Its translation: CASSNFYNEQFF.

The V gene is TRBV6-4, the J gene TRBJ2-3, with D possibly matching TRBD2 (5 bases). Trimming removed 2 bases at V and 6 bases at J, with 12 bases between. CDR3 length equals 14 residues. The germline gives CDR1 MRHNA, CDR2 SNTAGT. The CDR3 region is CASSDVGAGDTQYF. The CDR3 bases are TGTGCCAGCAGTGACGTGGGAGCAGGCGATACGCAGTATTTT.

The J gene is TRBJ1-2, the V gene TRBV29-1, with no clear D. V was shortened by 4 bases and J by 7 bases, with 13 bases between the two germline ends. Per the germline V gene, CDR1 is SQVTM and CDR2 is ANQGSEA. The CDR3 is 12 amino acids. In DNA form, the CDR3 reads TGCAGCGTTGCAGACCAGTCTGGTGGCTACACCTTC. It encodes CSVADQSGGYTF.

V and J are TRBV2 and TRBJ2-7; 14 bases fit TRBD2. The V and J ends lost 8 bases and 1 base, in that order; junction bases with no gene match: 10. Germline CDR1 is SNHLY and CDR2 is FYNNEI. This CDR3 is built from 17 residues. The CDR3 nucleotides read TGTGCCAGCCTCGGGACTAGCGGGAGTTTGTCGTCCTACGAGCAGTACTTC. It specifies CASLGTSGSLSSYEQYF.

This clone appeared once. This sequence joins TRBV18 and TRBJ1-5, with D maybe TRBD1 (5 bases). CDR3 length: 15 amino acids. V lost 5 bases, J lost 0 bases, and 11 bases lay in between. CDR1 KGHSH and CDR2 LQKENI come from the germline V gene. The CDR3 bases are TGTGCCAGCTCAAAGTTAGGGGATAGCAATCAGCCCCAGCATTTT. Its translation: CASSKLGDSNQPQHF.